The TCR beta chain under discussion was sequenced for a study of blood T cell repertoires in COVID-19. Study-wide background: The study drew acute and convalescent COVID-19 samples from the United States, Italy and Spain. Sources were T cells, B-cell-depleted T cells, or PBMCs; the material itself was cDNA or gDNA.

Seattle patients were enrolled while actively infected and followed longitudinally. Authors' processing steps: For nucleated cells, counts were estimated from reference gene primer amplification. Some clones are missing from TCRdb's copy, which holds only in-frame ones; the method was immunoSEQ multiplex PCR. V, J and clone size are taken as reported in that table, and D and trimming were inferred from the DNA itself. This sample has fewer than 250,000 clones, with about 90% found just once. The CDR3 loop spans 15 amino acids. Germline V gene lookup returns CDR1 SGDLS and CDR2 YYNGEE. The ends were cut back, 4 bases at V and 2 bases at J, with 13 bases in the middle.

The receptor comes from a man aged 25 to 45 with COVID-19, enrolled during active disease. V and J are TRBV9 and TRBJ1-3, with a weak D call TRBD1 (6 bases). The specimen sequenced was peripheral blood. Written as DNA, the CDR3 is TGTGCCAGCAGCACCCTCCCAGGGGCTGGAAACACCATATATTTT. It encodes CASSTLPGAGNTIYF.